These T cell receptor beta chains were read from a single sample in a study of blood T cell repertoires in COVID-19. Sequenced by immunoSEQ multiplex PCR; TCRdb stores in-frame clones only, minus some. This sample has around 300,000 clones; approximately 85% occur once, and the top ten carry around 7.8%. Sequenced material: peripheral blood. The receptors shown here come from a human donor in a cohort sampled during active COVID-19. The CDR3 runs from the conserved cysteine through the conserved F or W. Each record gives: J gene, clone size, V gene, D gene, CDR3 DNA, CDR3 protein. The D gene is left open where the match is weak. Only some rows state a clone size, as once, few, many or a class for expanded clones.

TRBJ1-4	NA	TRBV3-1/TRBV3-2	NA	TGTGCCAGCAGCCAAGATCTAGTGAAAAAACTGTTTTTT	CASSQDLVKKLFF
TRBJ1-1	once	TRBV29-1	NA	TGCAGCGTTGACCCGCGCCTGGGGGGAGAAACTGAAGCTTTCTTT	CSVDPRLGGETEAFF
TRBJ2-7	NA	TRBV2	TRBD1	TGTGCCACCGGGACAGGGCCGTACTTC	CATGTGPYF
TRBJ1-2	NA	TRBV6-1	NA	TGTGCCAGCAGTGAAGGCAACGGTTATGGCTACACCTTC	CASSEGNGYGYTF
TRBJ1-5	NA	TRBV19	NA	TGTGCCAGTAGTCCAGACAGGCTTAATCAGCCCCAGCATTTT	CASSPDRLNQPQHF
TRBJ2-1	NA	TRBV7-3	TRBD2	TGTGCCAGCAGCCTTCACTCTAGCGGGGGGTCCTCCTACAATGAGCAGTTCTTC	CASSLHSSGGSSYNEQFF
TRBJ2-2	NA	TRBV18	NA	TGTGCCAGCTCACCAGGATCGAAAGGGGCGTGGAAGGGCGGGGAGCTGTTTTTT	CASSPGSKGAWKGGELFF
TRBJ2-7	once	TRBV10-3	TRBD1	TGTGCCATCAGTGAGTCTCATCGGAGCGGACAGGGGATCGAGCAGTACTTC	CAISESHRSGQGIEQYF
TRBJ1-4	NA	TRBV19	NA	TGTGCCAGTAGAAGACAGATCGATGAAAAACTGTTTTTT	CASRRQIDEKLFF
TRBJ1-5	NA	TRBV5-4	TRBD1	TGTGCCAGCAGCTCAGGGGGATGGGGCAATCAGCCCCAGCATTTT	CASSSGGWGNQPQHF
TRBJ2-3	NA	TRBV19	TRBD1	TGTGCCAGTAGCGACAGGGGCCCAGATACGCAGTATTTT	CASSDRGPDTQYF
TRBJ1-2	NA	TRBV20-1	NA	TGCAGTGCTTTCTACTATGGCTACACCTTC	CSAFYYGYTF
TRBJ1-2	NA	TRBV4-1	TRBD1	TGCGCCAGCAGCAGACAGGGGGACTATGGCTACACCTTC	CASSRQGDYGYTF
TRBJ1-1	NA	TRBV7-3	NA	TGTGCCAGCAGTCTCGGACCTGGAGGCACTGAAGCTTTCTTT	CASSLGPGGTEAFF
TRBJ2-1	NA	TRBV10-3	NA	TGTGCCATCAGTGAGGGGCAGGGCAAGATATCCTACAATGAGCAGTTCTTC	CAISEGQGKISYNEQFF
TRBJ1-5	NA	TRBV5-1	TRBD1	TGCGCCAGCAGCTTGGCCGGGACAGAAGGCAATCAGCCCCAGCATTTT	CASSLAGTEGNQPQHF
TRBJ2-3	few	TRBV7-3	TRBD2	TGTGCCAGCAGCTTAACGTTGCGGGGGTTAGATACGCAGTATTTT	CASSLTLRGLDTQYF
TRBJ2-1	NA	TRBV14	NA	TGTGCCAGCAGCCAAGCGGGGAGCTCCTACAATGAGCAGTTCTTC	CASSQAGSSYNEQFF
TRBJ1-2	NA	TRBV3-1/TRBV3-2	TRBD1	TGTGCCAGCAGCCAAGGGACAGGGGGCTCAACGGACGGCTACACCTTC	CASSQGTGGSTDGYTF
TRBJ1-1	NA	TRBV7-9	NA	TGTGCCAGCAGCTTAGCGTCGTACACTGAAGCTTTCTTT	CASSLASYTEAFF